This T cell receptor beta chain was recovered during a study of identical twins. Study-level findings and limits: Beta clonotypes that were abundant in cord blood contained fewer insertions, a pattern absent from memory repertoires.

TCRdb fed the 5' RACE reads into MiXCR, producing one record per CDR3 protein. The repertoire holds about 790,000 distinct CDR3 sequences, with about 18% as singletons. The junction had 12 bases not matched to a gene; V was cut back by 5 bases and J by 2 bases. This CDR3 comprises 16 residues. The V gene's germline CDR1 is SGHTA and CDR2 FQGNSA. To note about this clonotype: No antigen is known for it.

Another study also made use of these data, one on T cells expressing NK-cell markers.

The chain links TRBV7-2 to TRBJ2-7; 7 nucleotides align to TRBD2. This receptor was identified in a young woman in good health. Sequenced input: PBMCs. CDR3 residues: CASSPGRGGRTYEQYF. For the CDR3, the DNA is TGTGCCAGCAGCCCAGGGAGGGGCGGGAGAACCTACGAGCAGTACTTC.